This entry lists 21 T cell receptor beta chains sequenced from one sample in a study of Ad26.COV2.S vaccination and SARS-CoV-2 variants. The assay was immunoSEQ multiplex PCR, and TCRdb's table has in-frame clones only and misses some. The table records roughly 380,000 clones, 92% of them present only once. This specimen consisted of peripheral blood, obtained after recovery from COVID-19. All receptors come from a human donor who had recovered from COVID-19.

The V call is TRBV6-5, the J call TRBJ1-1; 7 positions agree with TRBD1. After removal of 2 bases from V and 4 bases from J, the junction contained 4 bases not matched to a gene. There are 14 residues in the CDR3. The V gene's germline CDR1 is MNHEY and CDR2 SVGAGI. The CDR3 DNA reads TGTGCCAGCAGTTACGACAGGGTACTCACTGAAGCTTTCTTT. It translates to CASSYDRVLTEAFF.

The V call is TRBV5-1, the J call TRBJ1-4; D is uncertain. The CDR3 is 16 amino acids. Deletions cut 5 bases from V and 8 bases from J, with 22 bases between. Germline CDR1 SGHRS, CDR2 YFSETQ. CDR3 sequence reads: CASSSGLSGGGEKLFF. Written as DNA, the CDR3 is TGCGCCAGCAGTTCTGGGCTTTCGGGTGGAGGGGAAAAACTGTTTTTT.

The V gene is TRBV27, the J gene TRBJ2-1, with 11 bases lining up with TRBD2. The CDR3 loop spans 17 amino acids. With 5 bases clipped from V and 3 bases from J, the junction kept 9 bases outside the gene matches. Germline V gene data show CDR1 as MNHEY and CDR2 as SMNVEV (reference sequence). The CDR3 loop is CASSMTSGDPLYNEQFF. The CDR3 DNA reads as TGTGCCAGCAGTATGACTAGCGGGGACCCGCTCTACAATGAGCAGTTCTTC.

The chain recombines TRBV5-6 with TRBJ2-7; 7 bases map to TRBD1. The CDR3 has 15 amino acids. Germline V lookup: CDR1 SGHDT, CDR2 YYEEEE. The junction had 5 bases not matched to a gene; V was cut back by 0 bases and J by 2 bases. This CDR3 reads CASSLVGDSTYEQYF. CDR3 sequence (DNA): TGTGCCAGCAGCTTGGTAGGGGACAGTACCTACGAGCAGTACTTC.

The CDR3 bases are TGTGCCAGCAGTGTGGGGCCAGGGGGTAATGAAAAACTGTTTTTT. Amino acid sequence: CASSVGPGGNEKLFF. V is TRBV2 and J is TRBJ1-4, with 7 bases fitting TRBD1. Germline CDR1 SNHLY, CDR2 FYNNEI. The CDR3 consists of 15 residues. V trimming: 4 bases; J trimming: 4 bases; junction bases outside the gene matches: 6.

The rearrangement links TRBV27 to TRBJ1-5; TRBD1 is a possible D gene (5 bases). In germline, CDR1 is MNHEY, CDR2 SMNVEV (reference sequence). V lost 6 bases and J lost 4, with 13 bases in between. The CDR3 sequence is 14 residues long. CDR3 amino acids: CASRGSGFNQPQHF. The CDR3 region has the DNA TGTGCCAGCAGAGGATCAGGGTTTAATCAGCCCCAGCATTTT.

The genes are TRBV12-5 and TRBJ2-1; the D gene is possibly TRBD1 (5 bases). CDR1 is LGHNT, CDR2 FRNRAP, per germline. The V gene lost 3 bases and the J gene lost 10 bases, with 13 bases spanning the gap. The CDR3 length is 13 residues. The CDR3 protein is CASGLETAGEQFF. Written as DNA, the CDR3 is TGTGCTAGTGGTTTAGAGACAGCCGGGGAGCAGTTCTTC.

The CDR3, as DNA: TGTGCCAGCACTTCAACGCGGGACTACGAGCAGTACTTC. Its protein product is CASTSTRDYEQYF. The chain uses TRBV2 and TRBJ2-7; maybe TRBD2 (6 bases). From germline, CDR1 is SNHLY and CDR2 FYNNEI. V was clipped by 7 bases and J by 3 bases, with 13 bases between them. CDR3 length equals 13 residues.

Note on this clone: Since the CDR3 does not end with the conserved phenylalanine or tryptophan, this likely comes from a read error. It is unclear where the CDR3 begins or ends on the DNA, so no DNA is shown, and the CDR3 is as TCRdb lists it. This sequence joins TRBV19 and TRBJ1-2; TRBD1, the table's D call, was not compared with the DNA. Germline V CDR1 and CDR2: LNHDA, SQIVND (reference sequence). The CDR3 length equals 11 residues, ends included. Here the CDR3 reads CASSIRDSLSL.

This clone was detected once. CDR3 DNA sequence: TGCGCCAGCAGCCCTGGACAGGGGGGGAACTATGGCTACACCTTC. It encodes CASSPGQGGNYGYTF. This chain connects TRBV5-1 to TRBJ1-2; 10 positions agree with TRBD1. The junction had 5 bases not matched to a gene; V was cut back by 4 bases and J by 2 bases. This CDR3 is 15 amino acids long. Germline CDR1 is SGHRS and CDR2 is YFSETQ.

Note on this clone: Other DNA sequences from this sample encode an identical CDR3 as well. This chain connects TRBV25-1 to TRBJ1-1, with D hard to call. The V gene's germline CDR1 is MGHDK and CDR2 SYGVNS. The length of the CDR3 is 11 residues. The V end lost 4 bases, the J end lost 3 bases, and 3 bases lay between the germline ends. The CDR3 DNA reads TGTGCCAGCAGTGGGTACACTGAAGCTTTCTTT. Its translation: CASSGYTEAFF.

This clone was counted once. CDR3 nucleotide sequence: TGTGCCAGCAGCTCGGCAGGGGCCGTGAGCCGGAATTCACCCCTCCACTTT. Its protein product is CASSSAGAVSRNSPLHF. The rearrangement joins TRBV5-5 to TRBJ1-6; tentatively, D is TRBD1 (6 bases). This CDR3 comprises 17 residues. With 3 bases removed from V and 7 bases from J, the gap between germline ends came to 20 bases. The germline CDR1 and CDR2 sequences are SGHKS and YYEKEE (reference sequence).

The J gene is TRBJ2-2, the V gene TRBV6-5; D is ambiguous. Trimming left V 4 bases short and J 1 base short, with 10 bases between. Germline V lookup: CDR1 MNHEY, CDR2 SVGAGI. The CDR3 sequence is 15 residues long. The CDR3 here is CASSSQPKNTGELFF. In DNA form, the CDR3 reads TGTGCCAGCAGTTCGCAACCGAAGAACACCGGGGAGCTGTTTTTT.

This CDR3 reads CASSLGQGFQETQYF. CDR3 DNA: TGTGCCAGCAGCTTGGGTCAGGGGTTCCAAGAGACCCAGTACTTC. The gene calls are TRBV5-8 and TRBJ2-5; possible D gene TRBD1, 6 bases. The germline CDR1 and CDR2 sequences are SGHTS and YDEGEE. V was shortened by 0 bases and J by 1 base, with 10 bases between the two germline ends. The CDR3 contains 15 residues.

The chain couples TRBV13 to TRBJ2-3, with 10 bases lining up with TRBD2. The CDR3 spans 16 residues. CDR1 PRHDT and CDR2 FYEKMQ come from the germline V gene (reference sequence). V shed 1 base and J 5 bases; nucleotides not matched to a gene: 6. The CDR3 sequence: CASSLALAGEEDTQYF. In DNA, the CDR3 is TGTGCCAGCAGCTTAGCTCTAGCGGGGGAGGAAGATACGCAGTATTTT.

The genes are TRBV7-9 and TRBJ1-1, with TRBD1 as a possible D gene (6 bases). In germline, CDR1 is SEHNR, CDR2 FQNEAQ (reference sequence). This CDR3 comprises 16 residues. The V end was cut by 1 base, the J end by 7 bases, with 19 bases between. The CDR3 region has the DNA TGTGCCAGCAGCTTAGTAGCCAGGGGCACCTTTCTTGAAGCTTTCTTT. It is translated as CASSLVARGTFLEAFF. Full variable domain (remainder filled in from reference TRBV7-9 and TRBJ1-1): DTGVSQNPRHKITKRGQNVTFRCDPISEHNRLYWYRQTLGQGPEFLTYFQNEAQLEKSRLLSDRFSAERPKGSFSTLEIQRTEQGDSAMYLCASSLVARGTFLEAFFGQGTRLTVV.

This rearrangement joins TRBV7-9 to TRBJ2-7, with 9 bases aligning to TRBD1. This CDR3 comprises 16 residues. Unmatched junction bases numbered 9, after V lost 5 bases and J lost 1 base. Germline V CDR1 and CDR2: SEHNR, FQNEAQ (reference sequence). In nucleotides, the CDR3 is TGTGCCAGCAGCGCCGGGACAGGGTGGGTGTCCTACGAGCAGTACTTC. Amino acids: CASSAGTGWVSYEQYF.

The rearrangement links TRBV5-1 to TRBJ2-7; 9 bases map to TRBD1. After removal of 3 bases from V and 4 bases from J, the junction contained 8 bases not matched to a gene. From germline, CDR1 is SGHRS and CDR2 YFSETQ. The length of the CDR3 is 15 residues. This chain's CDR3 is CASSSWTGESYEQYF. In nucleotides, the CDR3 is TGCGCCAGCAGCTCTTGGACAGGGGAAAGTTACGAGCAGTACTTC.

This chain links TRBV10-3 with TRBJ2-3; 7 bases line up with TRBD1. The CDR3 is made up of 14 amino acids. Germline V gene data show CDR1 as ENHRY and CDR2 as SYGVKD. After removal of 7 bases from V and 5 bases from J, the junction contained 9 bases not matched to a gene. The CDR3 DNA reads TGTGCCATCACTCCAGCGAGGGGGCAAGATACGCAGTATTTT. Protein product: CAITPARGQDTQYF.

The CDR3 loop is CASSEEGLAGGTDTQYF. CDR3 sequence (DNA): TGTGCCAGCAGCGAAGAAGGACTAGCGGGGGGCACAGATACGCAGTATTTT. The chain joins TRBV9 to TRBJ2-3, with 13 bases that match TRBD2. This CDR3 region has 17 residues. The germline V gene has CDR1 SGDLS and CDR2 YYNGEE. The junction had 5 bases not matched to a gene; V was cut back by 3 bases and J by 1 base.

The sample holds one count of this clone. This chain links TRBV12-2 with TRBJ2-7; no check of the table's D call, TRBD1, against the DNA was made. TRBV12-2 corresponds to a pseudogene. The CDR3 is 13 amino acids. CDR3 sequence reads: CASRSTVSYEQYF. The CDR3 DNA is TGTGCAAGTCGCTCCACAGTGTCCTACGAGCAGTACTTC.